This T cell receptor beta chain came from a study of blood T cell repertoires in COVID-19. As for the study in general: Collection of acute and convalescent COVID-19 samples took place in the United States, Italy and Spain. Nucleic acid was either cDNA or gDNA, and it came from T cells, B-cell-depleted T cells, or PBMCs.

With V trimmed by 4 bases and J by 4 bases, 11 bases remained unmatched. The CDR3 has 16 amino acids. CDR1 and CDR2 from the germline V gene are MDHEN and SYDVKM. In the source study's methods: The assay estimated nucleated cells by amplifying reference gene primers. Assay: immunoSEQ multiplex PCR; the TCRdb copy retains only in-frame clones and omits some. V, J and clone size are those of that table, while D and trimming were read from the DNA. The sample contains approximately 200,000 clones, 65% to 90% of which appear only once. Sequences were obtained from peripheral blood. The gene calls are TRBV28 and TRBJ1-1; TRBD1 matches 8 bases. The TCR comes from a woman between 45 and 65 years old with acute or convalescent COVID-19. In DNA, the CDR3 is TGTGCCAGCAGTTCTCCCCAGGGGGCGCGGAGCACTGAAGCTTTCTTT. The encoded protein is CASSSPQGARSTEAFF.